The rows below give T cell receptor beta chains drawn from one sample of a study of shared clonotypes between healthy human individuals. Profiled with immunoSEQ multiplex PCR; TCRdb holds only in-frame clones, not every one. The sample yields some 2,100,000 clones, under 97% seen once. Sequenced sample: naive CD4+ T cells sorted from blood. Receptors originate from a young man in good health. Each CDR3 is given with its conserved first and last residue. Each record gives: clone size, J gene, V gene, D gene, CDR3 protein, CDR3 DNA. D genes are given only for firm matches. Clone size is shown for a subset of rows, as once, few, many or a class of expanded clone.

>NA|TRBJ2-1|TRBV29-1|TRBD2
CSVWREFMNEQFF
TGCAGCGTCTGGCGGGAGTTCATGAATGAGCAGTTCTTC
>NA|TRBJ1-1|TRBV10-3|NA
CAIGRGGDTEAFF
TGTGCCATCGGCCGGGGCGGTGACACTGAAGCTTTCTTT
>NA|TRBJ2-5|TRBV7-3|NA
CASSLSYGETQYF
TGTGCCAGCAGCTTGAGTTATGGTGAGACCCAGTACTTC
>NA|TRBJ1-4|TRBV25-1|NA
CASSKMGGPATNEKLFF
TGTGCCAGCAGTAAAATGGGAGGGCCAGCAACTAATGAAAAACTGTTTTTT
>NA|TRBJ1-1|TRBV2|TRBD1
CASSWDRNTEAFF
TGTGCCAGCAGTTGGGACAGGAACACTGAAGCTTTCTTT
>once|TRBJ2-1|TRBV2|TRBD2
CASSEASGRIPFF
TGTGCCAGCAGTGAAGCCAGCGGGAGAATCCCGTTCTTC
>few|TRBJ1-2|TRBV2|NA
CASSSGTGRINYGYTF
TGTGCCAGCAGTTCGGGCACCGGTCGCATAAACTATGGCTACACCTTC
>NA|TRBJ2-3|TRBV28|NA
CASSLTGIGGDTQYF
TGTGCCAGCTCCCTTACCGGGATAGGAGGAGATACGCAGTATTTT
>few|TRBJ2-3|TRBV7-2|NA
CASSLGGTSTDTQYF
TGTGCCAGCAGCTTAGGGGGGACTAGCACAGATACGCAGTATTTT
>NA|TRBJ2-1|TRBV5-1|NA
CASSPSGTNEQFF
TGCGCCAGCAGCCCGAGCGGCACAAATGAGCAGTTCTTC
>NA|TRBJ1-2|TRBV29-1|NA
CSVDVGYGYTF
TGCAGCGTTGATGTGGGCTATGGCTACACCTTC
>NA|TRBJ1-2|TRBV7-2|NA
CASTQWGGRWNYGYTF
TGTGCCAGCACCCAATGGGGGGGGCGGTGGAACTATGGCTACACCTTC
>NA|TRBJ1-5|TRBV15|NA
CATSGGQIHSNQPQHF
TGTGCCACCAGCGGCGGACAGATTCATAGCAATCAGCCCCAGCATTTT
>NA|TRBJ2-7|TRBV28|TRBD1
CASSSGGRGEQYF
TGTGCCAGCAGTTCAGGGGGCCGGGGCGAGCAGTACTTC
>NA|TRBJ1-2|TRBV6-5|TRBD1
CASSTGENYGYTF
TGTGCCAGCAGCACAGGGGAAAACTATGGCTACACCTTC
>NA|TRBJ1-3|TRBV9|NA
CASSVSGATSGNTIYF
TGTGCCAGCAGCGTATCAGGGGCCACGAGCGGAAACACCATATATTTT
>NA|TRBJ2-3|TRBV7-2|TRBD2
CASSLGLAGGPGTQYF
TGTGCCAGCAGCTTAGGTCTAGCGGGAGGGCCCGGAACGCAGTATTTT
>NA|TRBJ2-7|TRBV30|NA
CAWSVLSGWGEQYF
TGTGCCTGGAGTGTACTTTCAGGGTGGGGCGAGCAGTACTTC
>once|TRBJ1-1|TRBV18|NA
CASSRAMPPEAFF
TGTGCCAGCTCACGGGCCATGCCGCCTGAAGCTTTCTTT
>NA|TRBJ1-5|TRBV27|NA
CASRPGQSNQPQHF
TGTGCCAGCAGACCAGGACAGAGCAATCAGCCCCAGCATTTT
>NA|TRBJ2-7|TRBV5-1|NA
CASSLVGDSYEQYF
TGCGCCAGCAGCTTGGTGGGAGACTCCTACGAGCAGTACTTC
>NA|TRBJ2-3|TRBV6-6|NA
CASSYQSTDTQYF
TGTGCCAGCAGCTACCAAAGCACAGATACGCAGTATTTT
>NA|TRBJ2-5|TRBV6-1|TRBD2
CASSALAGVLGTQYF
TGTGCCAGCAGTGCGCTAGCGGGAGTTCTTGGGACCCAGTACTTC
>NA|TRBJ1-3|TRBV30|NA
CAQGQGASGNTIYF
TGTGCCCAGGGCCAGGGAGCCTCTGGAAACACCATATATTTT
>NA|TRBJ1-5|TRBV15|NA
CATSRGIAQHF
TGTGCCACCAGCAGGGGTATAGCCCAGCATTTT
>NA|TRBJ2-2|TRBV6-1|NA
CASRTLTETGELFF
TGTGCCAGCAGAACTCTGACAGAAACCGGGGAGCTGTTTTTT
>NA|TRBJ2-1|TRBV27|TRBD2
CASSSTGSGGFEQFF
TGTGCCAGCAGTTCCACGGGTAGCGGGGGTTTTGAGCAGTTCTTC